This T cell receptor (beta chain) was sequenced during a study of blood T cell repertoires in COVID-19. About the research overall: Nucleic acid was either cDNA or gDNA, and it came from T cells, B-cell-depleted T cells, or PBMCs.

The cohort comprised adults aged about 18 to 100 years residing in about two dozen US areas. Clinical history as reported by participants underpinned cohort assignment. The germline V and J ends were trimmed by 4 bases and 4 bases, with 16 bases remaining between them. The CDR3 is 15 residues long. Germline-derived CDR1 and CDR2 are LNHDA and SQIVND (reference sequence). Study processing details: Amplified reference gene primers provided the basis for estimating nucleated cell counts. The data were produced by immunoSEQ multiplex PCR, yet TCRdb's version contains in-frame clones alone and is incomplete. D and trimming come from the DNA, and the V and J calls and clone size come from that table. Of roughly 250,000 clones listed, 80% to 90% are singletons.

The chain combines TRBV19 with TRBJ1-2; D may be TRBD1 (5 bases). The receptor's source is a young woman who had recovered from COVID-19. The sequencing sample was made of PBMCs or T cells enriched from blood (not recorded which). CDR3 amino acids: CASSTARVLIYGYTF. In DNA form, the CDR3 reads TGTGCCAGTAGTACCGCCAGGGTCCTAATCTATGGCTACACCTTC.